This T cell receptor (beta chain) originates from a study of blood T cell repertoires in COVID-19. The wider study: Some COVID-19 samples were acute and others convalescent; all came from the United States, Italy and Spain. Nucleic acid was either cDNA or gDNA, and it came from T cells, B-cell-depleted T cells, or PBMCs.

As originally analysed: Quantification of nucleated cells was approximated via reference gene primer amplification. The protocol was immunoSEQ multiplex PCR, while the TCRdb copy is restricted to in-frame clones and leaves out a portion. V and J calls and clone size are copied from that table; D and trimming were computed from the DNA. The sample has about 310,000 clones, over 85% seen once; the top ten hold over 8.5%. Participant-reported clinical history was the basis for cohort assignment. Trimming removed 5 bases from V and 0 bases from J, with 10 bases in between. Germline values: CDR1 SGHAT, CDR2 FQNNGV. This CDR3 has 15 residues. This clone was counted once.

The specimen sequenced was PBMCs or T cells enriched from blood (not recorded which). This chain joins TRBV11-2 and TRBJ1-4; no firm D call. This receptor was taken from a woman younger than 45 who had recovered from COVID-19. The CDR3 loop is CASSLTVATNEKLFF. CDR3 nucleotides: TGTGCCAGCAGCCTGACTGTGGCAACTAATGAAAAACTGTTTTTT.